This entry lists 25 T cell receptor beta chains sequenced from one sample in a study of blood T cell repertoires in COVID-19. Here immunoSEQ multiplex PCR was the method, and the copy in TCRdb shows in-frame clones only, minus some. The repertoire has approximately 240,000 clones, 70% to 90% of them found once; the top ten carry approximately 12%. The sample taken for sequencing was peripheral blood. These TCRs come from a woman aged 18 to 35 who had recovered from COVID-19.

This clone was detected only once. The rearrangement links TRBV7-9 to TRBJ1-1, with TRBD1 as a possible D gene (6 bases). The V end was cut by 5 bases, the J end by 2 bases, with 15 bases between. Germline CDR1 SEHNR, CDR2 FQNEAQ (reference sequence). The CDR3 contains 15 residues. CDR3 sequence: CASSRPDRRNTEAFF. In DNA form, the CDR3 reads TGTGCCAGCAGCCGACCAGACAGGAGAAACACTGAAGCTTTCTTT.

This chain uses TRBV4-2 with TRBJ2-1; 14 nucleotides align to TRBD2. CDR3 length: 16 amino acids. Per germline, CDR1 LGHNA and CDR2 YNFKEQ. V was pared by 0 bases and J by 8 bases, with 3 bases of the junction left unmatched. CDR3 nucleotide sequence: TGTGCCAGCAGCCAAGAGGGACTAGCGGGAGTCTATGAGCAGTTCTTC. Translation gives CASSQEGLAGVYEQFF.

The chain employs TRBV5-4 and TRBJ2-3; D possibly corresponds to TRBD2 (6 bases). The CDR3 loop spans 16 amino acids. V lost 2 bases to trimming and J lost 2 bases, with 15 bases between them. From germline, CDR1 is SGHNT and CDR2 YYREEE (reference sequence). The CDR3 DNA follows: TGTGCCAGCAGCTTTTTCTCGGGGAGGCCCACAGATACGCAGTATTTT. Translating it yields CASSFFSGRPTDTQYF.

V gene TRBV7-7 combines with J gene TRBJ2-5; TRBD2 matches 16 bases. Germline V lookup: CDR1 SSHAT, CDR2 FNYEAQ (reference sequence). V lost 5 bases and J lost 5; bases outside the gene matches: 5. The CDR3 spans 16 residues. The CDR3 is CASSKGLAGGRETQYF. CDR3 sequence (DNA): TGTGCCAGCAGCAAGGGACTAGCGGGAGGGAGGGAGACCCAGTACTTC.

This chain connects TRBV9 to TRBJ1-1; 8 bases are shared with TRBD1. The CDR3 is made up of 16 amino acids. V lost 0 bases and J lost 1; bases outside the gene matches: 5. In germline, CDR1 is SGDLS, CDR2 YYNGEE. The CDR3 region is CASSVALGTGNTEAFF. CDR3 nucleotides: TGTGCCAGCAGCGTAGCCCTCGGGACAGGGAACACTGAAGCTTTCTTT.

The DNA of the CDR3 is TGTGCCAGTAGTAGGGTCGGGAGGGGCACAGATACGCAGTATTTT. Its translation: CASSRVGRGTDTQYF. The chain joins TRBV19 to TRBJ2-3; TRBD2 matches at 8 bases. Germline V lookup: CDR1 LNHDA, CDR2 SQIVND (reference sequence). The V and J ends lost 4 bases and 1 base, in that order; junction bases with no gene match: 4. The CDR3 is made up of 15 amino acids.

The gene calls are TRBV6-6 and TRBJ2-3; TRBD1 agrees at 9 bases. The junction had 5 bases not matched to a gene; V was cut back by 5 bases and J by 2 bases. The CDR3 has 15 amino acids. The germline CDR1 and CDR2 sequences are MNHNY and SVGAGI (reference sequence). The CDR3 bases are TGTGCCAGCAGTATAGACAGGGGGGACACAGATACGCAGTATTTT. Amino acids: CASSIDRGDTDTQYF.

The chain employs TRBV9 and TRBJ2-1; 11 nucleotides align to TRBD2. The germline gives CDR1 SGDLS, CDR2 YYNGEE. Germline trimming cut 2 bases from V and 2 bases from J; bases unmatched to any gene: 3. The CDR3 length is 16 residues. The CDR3 loop reads CASSVGLADPYNEQFF. The CDR3 nucleotides are TGTGCCAGCAGCGTGGGACTAGCGGATCCCTACAATGAGCAGTTCTTC.

The chain recombines TRBV7-2 with TRBJ1-5; the D gene is possibly TRBD1 (5 bases). Trimming removed 0 bases at V and 1 base at J, with 7 bases between. Germline loops: CDR1 SGHTA, CDR2 FQGNSA. CDR3 size: 15 residues. The CDR3 here is CASSLAGESNQPQHF. CDR3 nucleotides: TGTGCCAGCAGCTTAGCAGGGGAAAGCAATCAGCCCCAGCATTTT.

The rearrangement uses TRBV11-3 and TRBJ2-7; TRBD2 aligns across 7 bases. Germline assignment: CDR1 SGHNT and CDR2 YENEEA. The V gene end was trimmed by 5 bases and the J gene end by 0 bases; junction bases not matched to a gene: 7. The CDR3 runs to 15 residues. The CDR3 DNA sequence: TGTGCCAGCAGCCTTGGGGGGGGTACCTCCTACGAGCAGTACTTC. Protein sequence: CASSLGGGTSYEQYF. Drawing the rest from reference TRBV11-3 and TRBJ2-7, the complete variable domain is EAGVVQSPRYKIIEKKQPVAFWCNPISGHNTLYWYLQNLGQGPELLIRYENEEAVDDSQLPKDRFSAERLKGVDSTLKIQPAELGDSAVYLCASSLGGGTSYEQYFGPGTRLTVT.

J is TRBJ2-6 and V is TRBV7-9; the D gene is possibly TRBD1 (6 bases). V was trimmed by 5 bases and J by 0 bases, leaving 14 bases between them. Germline V gene sequence: CDR1 SEHNR, CDR2 FQNEAQ (reference sequence). The CDR3 has 17 amino acids. CDR3 coding DNA: TGTGCCAGCAGCCAGCTACAGGGTATCTCTGGGGCCAACGTCCTGACTTTC. Its protein is CASSQLQGISGANVLTF.

This clone was detected once. The rearrangement uses TRBV6-5 and TRBJ1-2; 11 bases are a match to TRBD1. J gave up 4 bases and V 4 bases, and 5 bases lay outside the gene matches. The CDR3 contains 15 residues. Germline V gives CDR1 MNHEY, CDR2 SVGAGI. DNA for the CDR3: TGTGCCAGCAGTTTGGGACAGGGGGAAATCTATGGCTACACCTTC. Translation gives CASSLGQGEIYGYTF.

This clone appeared once. This sequence joins TRBV27 and TRBJ2-7; D not certain. CDR3 size: 14 residues. Trimming cost V 4 bases and J 3 bases, with 13 bases left between them. Germline V gene lookup returns CDR1 MNHEY and CDR2 SMNVEV (reference sequence). This chain's CDR3 is CASSSLNSLYEQYF. DNA of the CDR3: TGTGCCAGCAGTTCGTTGAACAGTCTCTACGAGCAGTACTTC.

The gene calls are TRBV5-1 and TRBJ2-7; 9 bases fit TRBD2. The CDR3 has 14 residues. The germline V gene encodes CDR1 SGHRS and CDR2 YFSETQ. Trimming took 3 bases from V and 7 from J; bases not matched to a gene: 8. For the CDR3, the DNA is TGCGCCAGCAGCTGGACTAGCGAAGGTAATGAGCAGTACTTC. Residues: CASSWTSEGNEQYF.

The CDR3 DNA is TGTGCCAGCACCTCGGGACAGGGGGGGACCTACGAGCAGTACTTC. It translates to CASTSGQGGTYEQYF. The V call is TRBV6-5, the J call TRBJ2-7, with 11 bases lining up with TRBD1. J gave up 2 bases and V 7 bases, and 7 bases lay outside the gene matches. Germline V gene sequence: CDR1 MNHEY, CDR2 SVGAGI. The CDR3 sequence is 15 residues long.

This chain connects TRBV25-1 to TRBJ2-1, with 12 nucleotides matching TRBD2. CDR1 MGHDK and CDR2 SYGVNS come from the germline V gene. V lost 2 bases, J lost 4 bases, and 9 bases stayed unmatched. The CDR3 runs to 18 residues. CDR3 in DNA: TGTGCCAGCAGTGAAGCAAATCTAGCGGGAGGGATATACAATGAGCAGTTCTTC. It is translated as CASSEANLAGGIYNEQFF.

The chain couples TRBV5-1 to TRBJ1-2; D perhaps matches TRBD1 (6 bases). Trimming stripped 2 bases from V and 2 bases from J, with 19 bases between. This CDR3 is 17 amino acids long. Germline CDR1 reads SGHRS; CDR2 reads YFSETQ. DNA for the CDR3: TGCGCCAGCAGCTTTGGAGGGTCGGGGGGCTCGAACTATGGCTACACCTTC. Translated: CASSFGGSGGSNYGYTF.

J is TRBJ1-2 and V is TRBV9; TRBD1 is a possible D gene (5 bases). Germline V gene sequence: CDR1 SGDLS, CDR2 YYNGEE. The CDR3 length is 14 residues. Trimming removed 0 bases from V and 4 bases from J, with 10 bases in between. The CDR3 loop reads CASSVARGGYGYTF. The CDR3 bases are TGTGCCAGCAGCGTAGCCCGGGGGGGCTATGGCTACACCTTC.

The J gene is TRBJ1-3, the V gene TRBV9; unclear D gene. Germline V gives CDR1 SGDLS, CDR2 YYNGEE. The CDR3 runs 17 residues. Deletions cut 1 base from V and 0 bases from J, with 14 bases between. CDR3 loop: CASSVYGHSISGNTIYF. The CDR3 bases are TGTGCCAGCAGCGTATATGGTCACAGCATCTCTGGAAACACCATATATTTT.

V usage is TRBV6-2 or TRBV6-3 and J usage is TRBJ2-2; TRBD1 is a possible D gene (5 bases). CDR3 length: 16 residues. Germline CDR1 MNHEY, CDR2 SVGEGT. The ends were cut back, 4 bases at V and 7 bases at J, with 19 bases in the middle. CDR3 sequence: CASSSTITGLGGELFF. CDR3 coding DNA: TGTGCCAGCAGTTCCACAATAACAGGATTGGGCGGGGAGCTGTTTTTT.

This chain uses TRBV29-1 with TRBJ2-7; 9 bases align to TRBD2. CDR3 size: 14 residues. Germline V CDR1 and CDR2: SQVTM, ANQGSEA. With 6 bases clipped from V and 3 bases from J, the junction kept 9 bases outside the gene matches. The CDR3 region has the DNA TGCAGCGTGGGGGGCGCGGGAGGGATCTACGAGCAGTACTTC. Encoded protein: CSVGGAGGIYEQYF.

The rearrangement joins TRBV7-9 to TRBJ2-1; 8 bases fit TRBD1. The germline gives CDR1 SEHNR, CDR2 FQNEAQ (reference sequence). The CDR3 is 17 residues long. V shed 2 bases and J 3 bases; nucleotides not matched to a gene: 9. CDR3 region: CASSLSPDRGLYNEQFF. CDR3 nucleotides: TGTGCCAGCAGCTTATCCCCTGACAGGGGCCTCTACAATGAGCAGTTCTTC.

The chain couples TRBV18 to TRBJ1-5; 7 bases are a match to TRBD1. V lost 4 bases and J lost 3; bases outside the gene matches: 3. CDR3 length equals 14 residues. Germline values: CDR1 KGHSH, CDR2 LQKENI. CDR3 coding DNA: TGTGCCAGCTCACACGACAGGGTCAATCAGCCCCAGCATTTT. Translating it yields CASSHDRVNQPQHF.

The gene calls are TRBV4-1 and TRBJ2-2; D is perhaps TRBD2 (5 bases). V lost 0 bases, J lost 9 bases, and 14 bases lay in between. In germline, CDR1 is MGHRA, CDR2 YSYEKL. This CDR3 is 15 amino acids long. This chain's CDR3 is CASSQDRGSRRELFF. CDR3 DNA sequence: TGCGCCAGCAGCCAAGATCGGGGTAGCCGGAGGGAGCTGTTTTTT.

The J gene is TRBJ1-1, the V gene TRBV7-2, with 7 bases lining up with TRBD1. Germline CDR1 and CDR2: SGHTA and FQGNSA. The trim removed 2 bases at V and 0 bases at J, leaving 12 bases unmatched. CDR3 length equals 18 residues. The CDR3, as DNA: TGTGCCAGCAGCTTAAGCCGGGACAGTAAATTCATGAACACTGAAGCTTTCTTT. This sequence encodes CASSLSRDSKFMNTEAFF.